The clone carrying this T cell receptor beta chain was seen only once. Its antigen is unidentified. This sample is part of a study of persistence of HIV-infected CD4 T cells. Study context: Isolated cells were CMV- and HIV-1 Gag-responding CD4+ T cells.

J gave up 9 bases and V 6 bases, and 12 bases lay outside the gene matches. The CDR3 loop spans 16 amino acids. In germline, CDR1 is SNHLY, CDR2 FYNNEI. An overlapping HIV-1 Gag peptide pool stimulated these cells at roughly 0.97 ug/peptide/mL. CD40L-negative CD69-negative CD45RO-high memory CD4+ T cells were sorted as populations depleted of antigen-responding cells. Plasma HIV-1 RNA stayed below 50 copies/mL for at least 4 years. Sequencing used immunoSEQ version 4 in survey mode. The method was immunoSEQ multiplex PCR; TCRdb's version includes in-frame clones alone and lacks a portion of them. The table lists roughly 32,000 clones, roughly 80% of them singletons.

Sequences were derived from CD4+ T cells sorted from PBMCs after approximately 19-hour stimulation, sampled from a patient who received antiretroviral therapy. The rearrangement uses TRBV2 and TRBJ1-6, with 9 positions matching TRBD1. The source is an adult woman with HIV who was CMV-seropositive. The CDR3 region has the DNA TGTGCCAGCAGCCCAGGACAGGGGAGAGGTGGTTCACCCCTCCACTTT. This translates into CASSPGQGRGGSPLHF.